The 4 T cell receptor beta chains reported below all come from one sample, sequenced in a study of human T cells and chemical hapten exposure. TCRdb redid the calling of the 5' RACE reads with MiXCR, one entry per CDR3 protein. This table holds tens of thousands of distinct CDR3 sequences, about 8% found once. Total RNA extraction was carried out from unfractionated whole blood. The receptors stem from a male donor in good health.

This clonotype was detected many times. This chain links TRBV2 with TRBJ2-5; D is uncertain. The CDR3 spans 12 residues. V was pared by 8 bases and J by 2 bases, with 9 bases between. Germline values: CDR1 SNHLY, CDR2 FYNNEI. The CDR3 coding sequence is TGTGCCAGCTCGGAGTTTCAAGAGACCCAGTACTTC. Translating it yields CASSEFQETQYF.

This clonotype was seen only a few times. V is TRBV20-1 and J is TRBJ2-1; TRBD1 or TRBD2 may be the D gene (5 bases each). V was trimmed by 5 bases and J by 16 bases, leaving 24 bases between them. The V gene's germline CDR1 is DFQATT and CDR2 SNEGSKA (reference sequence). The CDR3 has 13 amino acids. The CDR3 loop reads CSALRDPDLPIFF. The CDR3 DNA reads TGCAGTGCTCTCCGGGACCCCGACCTCCCTATATTCTTC.

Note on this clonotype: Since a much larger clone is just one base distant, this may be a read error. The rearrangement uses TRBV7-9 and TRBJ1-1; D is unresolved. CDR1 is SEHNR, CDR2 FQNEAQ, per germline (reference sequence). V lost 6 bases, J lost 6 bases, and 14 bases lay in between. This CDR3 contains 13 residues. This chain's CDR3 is CASSLEELAEAFF. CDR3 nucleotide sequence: TGTGCCAGCAGTTTGGAGGAATTAGCTGAAGCTTTCTTT. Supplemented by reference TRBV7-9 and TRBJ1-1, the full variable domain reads DTGVSQNPRHKITKRGQNVTFRCDPISEHNRLYWYRQTLGQGPEFLTYFQNEAQLEKSRLLSDRFSAERPKGSFSTLEIQRTEQGDSAMYLCASSLEELAEAFFGQGTRLTVV.

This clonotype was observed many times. CDR3 sequence (DNA): TGTGCCAGCAGCTTGGTACGGATTTCGACGCAGTATTTT. It yields the protein CASSLVRISTQYF. This chain uses TRBV5-5 with TRBJ2-3; D not certain. The V gene's germline CDR1 is SGHKS and CDR2 YYEKEE (reference sequence). This CDR3 is 13 amino acids long. Trimming shortened V by 0 bases and J by 9 bases, and 11 bases separated the two germline ends.